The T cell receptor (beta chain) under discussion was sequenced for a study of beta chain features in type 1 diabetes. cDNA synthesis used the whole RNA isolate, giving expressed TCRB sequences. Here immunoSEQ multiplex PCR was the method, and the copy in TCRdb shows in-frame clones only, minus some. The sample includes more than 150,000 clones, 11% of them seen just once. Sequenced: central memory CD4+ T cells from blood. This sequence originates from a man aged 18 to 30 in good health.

The CDR3 DNA reads TGTGCCAGCAGCCCCTCGGGGACAGGGAGTAAAGCTTTCTTT. This encodes CASSPSGTGSKAFF. This chain connects TRBV7-3 to TRBJ1-1; 9 bases are shared with TRBD1. Unmatched junction bases numbered 10, after V lost 5 bases and J lost 9 bases. CDR1 and CDR2 (germline): SGHTA, FQGTGA. This CDR3 comprises 14 residues. Variable domain in full (rest from reference TRBV7-3 and TRBJ1-1): GAGVSQTPSNKVTEKGKYVELRCDPISGHTALYWYRQSLGQGPEFLIYFQGTGAADDSGLPNDRFFAVRPEGSVSTLKIQRTERGDSAVYLCASSPSGTGSKAFFGQGTRLTVV.